These T cell receptor beta chains were read from a single sample in a study of blood T cell repertoires in COVID-19. The protocol was immunoSEQ multiplex PCR, while the TCRdb copy is restricted to in-frame clones and leaves out a portion. The sample holds a few hundred thousand clones; 70% to 90% are singletons and the top ten take about 12%. Material for sequencing was peripheral blood. The receptors were gathered from a woman aged 50 to 60 with COVID-19, enrolled during active disease. Each CDR3 is given with its conserved first and last residue. The D gene is left open where the match is weak. Clone size, where shown, is once, few, many, or a class for clones that have expanded.

d_call	j_call	v_call	clone_size	cdr3_aa	cdr3_nt
.	TRBJ1-3	TRBV28	.	CAAVGSPRNTIYF	TGTGCCGCGGTGGGGAGTCCGCGAAACACCATATATTTT
.	TRBJ2-1	TRBV15	.	CATSRDRNEQFF	TGTGCCACCAGCAGAGATCGGAATGAGCAGTTCTTC
.	TRBJ2-7	TRBV27	.	CASRGRDSTTYEQYF	TGTGCCAGCAGGGGCCGGGACTCCACCACCTACGAGCAGTACTTC
TRBD1	TRBJ1-1	TRBV7-9	.	CASSVTGLGAFF	TGTGCCAGCAGCGTGACAGGGCTTGGCGCTTTCTTT
TRBD1	TRBJ1-3	TRBV5-6	.	CASSFEGAGTRNTIYF	TGTGCCAGCAGCTTTGAGGGGGCAGGTACGAGAAACACCATATATTTT
TRBD1	TRBJ1-3	TRBV29-1	.	CSVEGRDRALGTIYF	TGCAGCGTTGAAGGAAGAGACAGGGCCCTGGGCACCATATATTTT
.	TRBJ1-1	TRBV5-5	.	CASSFTGKLMNTEAFF	TGTGCCAGCAGCTTTACGGGGAAGCTCATGAACACTGAAGCTTTCTTT
.	TRBJ1-5	TRBV9	.	CASSVGRVDQPQHF	TGTGCCAGCAGCGTAGGCAGGGTGGATCAGCCCCAGCATTTT
.	TRBJ2-5	TRBV4-2	.	CASSQDRAQETQYF	TGTGCCAGCAGCCAAGACAGGGCCCAAGAGACCCAGTACTTC
TRBD1	TRBJ1-2	TRBV7-8	.	CASSQDRSVGYTF	TGTGCCAGCAGCCAGGACAGGTCTGTTGGCTACACCTTC
TRBD1	TRBJ1-1	TRBV7-9	.	CASSSRRTGGGLVTEAFF	TGTGCCAGCAGCTCCCGTCGGACAGGGGGCGGGTTGGTCACTGAAGCTTTCTTT
.	TRBJ1-2	TRBV7-8	once	CASSLELAGGFYGYTF	TGTGCCAGCAGCTTAGAGTTGGCGGGGGGGTTCTATGGCTACACCTTC
.	TRBJ1-5	TRBV30	.	CAWSERRGGQPQHF	TGTGCCTGGAGTGAAAGGAGGGGTGGCCAGCCCCAGCATTTT
.	TRBJ2-7	TRBV27	.	CASSSTPGHHEQYF	TGTGCCAGCAGTTCTACACCGGGACATCACGAGCAGTACTTC
.	TRBJ1-6	TRBV10-3	.	CASSGGRGNSPLHF	TGTGCCAGCTCTGGGGGCAGGGGAAATTCACCCCTCCACTTT
.	TRBJ1-1	TRBV28	.	CASSLSSGGTEAFF	TGTGCCAGCAGTTTAAGTAGTGGGGGGACTGAAGCTTTCTTT
.	TRBJ2-1	TRBV13	once	CASSLWGGDHNEQFF	TGTGCCAGCAGCTTATGGGGGGGCGACCACAATGAGCAGTTCTTC
TRBD1	TRBJ1-2	TRBV25-1	.	CASSEFGHRGIGYTF	TGTGCCAGCAGTGAATTCGGGCACAGGGGAATAGGCTACACCTTC
.	TRBJ2-3	TRBV27	.	CASSSGQNTQYF	TGTGCCAGCAGTTCCGGACAGAATACGCAGTATTTT
.	TRBJ2-3	TRBV5-1	once	CASSLVGSTDTQYF	TGCGCCAGCAGCTTAGTCGGGAGCACAGATACGCAGTATTTT
.	TRBJ1-2	TRBV5-4	.	CASSRNRALSFYGYTF	TGTGCCAGCAGCCGAAACAGGGCCCTCTCCTTCTATGGCTACACCTTC
.	TRBJ1-4	TRBV7-9	.	CASSGFRGGGEKLFF	TGTGCCAGCAGCGGGTTCAGGGGCGGCGGTGAAAAACTGTTTTTT
TRBD1	TRBJ1-4	TRBV11-2	.	CASGPPGQGTYNEKLFF	TGTGCCAGCGGCCCGCCGGGACAGGGAACCTATAATGAAAAACTGTTTTTT
.	TRBJ1-5	TRBV2	once	CASSGGGFNQPQHF	TGTGCCAGCAGTGGCGGGGGCTTCAATCAGCCCCAGCATTTT
.	TRBJ1-1	TRBV5-8	.	CASSLGVGGVGTEAFF	TGTGCCAGCAGCTTGGGTGTGGGAGGAGTAGGCACTGAAGCTTTCTTT
.	TRBJ1-1	TRBV6-5	.	CASSRTSRTNTEAFF	TGTGCCAGCAGTCGAACCTCACGGACTAACACTGAAGCTTTCTTT
.	TRBJ2-1	TRBV2	.	CASSDGSREQFF	TGTGCCAGCAGTGATGGCAGTCGTGAGCAGTTCTTC
.	TRBJ2-7	TRBV4-1	.	CASSQDWQGLYEQYF	TGCGCCAGCAGCCAAGATTGGCAGGGATTATACGAGCAGTACTTC
.	TRBJ1-6	TRBV30	.	CAWSEGVPNNSPLHF	TGTGCCTGGAGTGAAGGAGTACCGAATAATTCACCCCTCCACTTT